Listed here are 5 T cell receptor beta chains from one sample, sequenced in a study of OX40 agonist ivuxolimab in advanced cancers. Repertoires were generated with immunoSEQ multiplex PCR, while TCRdb's copy carries only in-frame clones and drops some. There are tens of thousands of clones in the sample; more than 75% occur only once, and 20% to 30% lies in the top ten. Sample: CD4+ or CD8+ T cells sorted from blood, taken in a trial of the OX40 agonist ivuxolimab. The receptors come from an adult with an advanced solid tumor such as melanoma, head and neck, liver or kidney cancer.

The chain carries TRBV10-3 and TRBJ1-1; 9 bases are a match to TRBD1. The V gene end was trimmed by 2 bases and the J gene end by 5 bases; junction bases not matched to a gene: 3. This CDR3 has 14 residues. The germline V gene encodes CDR1 ENHRY and CDR2 SYGVKD. The DNA for the CDR3 is TGTGCCATCAGTGAGACAGGGGGCGTAACTGAAGCTTTCTTT. This gives the protein CAISETGGVTEAFF.

The chain has TRBV27 and TRBJ1-6, with D unresolved. Germline values: CDR1 MNHEY, CDR2 SMNVEV (reference sequence). V lost 0 bases and J 11 bases, leaving 8 bases between the germline ends. CDR3 length: 13 amino acids. CDR3 region: CASSLSAGAPLHF. The CDR3, as DNA: TGTGCCAGCAGTTTATCTGCCGGGGCACCCCTCCACTTT.

The CDR3 is CASRGTSASYNEQFF. Here the CDR3 DNA reads TGTGCCAGCAGAGGGACTAGCGCCTCCTACAATGAGCAGTTCTTC. This chain connects TRBV7-9 to TRBJ2-1, with 10 bases matching TRBD2. Losses at the gene ends were 6 bases for V and 0 bases for J; bases not matched to a gene: 2. The germline CDR1 and CDR2 sequences are SEHNR and FQNEAQ (reference sequence). The CDR3 is 15 residues long. Combining the CDR3 with reference TRBV7-9 and TRBJ2-1 gives the whole variable domain DTGVSQNPRHKITKRGQNVTFRCDPISEHNRLYWYRQTLGQGPEFLTYFQNEAQLEKSRLLSDRFSAERPKGSFSTLEIQRTEQGDSAMYLCASRGTSASYNEQFFGPGTRLTVL.

The genes are TRBV11-2 and TRBJ2-5; D is undetermined. Germline V gene sequence: CDR1 SGHAT, CDR2 FQNNGV. CDR3 length equals 17 residues. V lost 1 base, J lost 2 bases, and 17 bases lay in between. The CDR3 protein is CASSLGAAELKQETQYF. The CDR3 bases are TGTGCCAGCAGCTTAGGGGCGGCGGAGCTGAAACAAGAGACCCAGTACTTC.

V gene TRBV30 combines with J gene TRBJ1-5; D perhaps matches TRBD1 (6 bases). V was cut by 2 bases and J by 3 bases, with 8 bases left in between. This CDR3 spans 13 amino acids. CDR1 and CDR2 (germline): GTSNPN, SVGIG (reference sequence). The CDR3 is CAWSRDINQPQHF. CDR3 DNA: TGTGCCTGGAGTAGGGACATCAATCAGCCCCAGCATTTT.